These 26 T cell receptor beta chains were all obtained from the same sample, sequenced in a study of T cell repertoires in cytomegalovirus infection. Each CDR3 protein gets one entry after TCRdb re-called the reads with MiXCR. The table records hundreds of thousands of distinct CDR3 sequences, 30% to 35% of them present only once. No antigen has been identified for these receptors. This specimen consisted of cultured PBMCs, obtained from culture after CMV antigen stimulation. These receptors originate from a human donor in good health (CMV status not recorded). Some clones in this sample may be carry-over from other donors' samples.

This clonotype showed up just a few times. This chain joins TRBV7-2 and TRBJ2-7; 9 nucleotides align to TRBD2. The trim removed 6 bases at V and 6 bases at J, leaving 15 bases unmatched. Germline assignment: CDR1 SGHTA and CDR2 FQGNSA. There are 16 residues in the CDR3. The CDR3 nucleotides are TGTGCCAGCAGTGCCTCGATGCCGGGACTAGCCCGCGAGCAGTACTTC. Encoded protein: CASSASMPGLAREQYF.

This clonotype has at least ten counts. V and J are TRBV11-2 and TRBJ1-5; D is unresolved. This CDR3 has 13 amino acids. Trimming stripped 2 bases from V and 4 bases from J, with 6 bases between. Germline V gives CDR1 SGHAT, CDR2 FQNNGV. The CDR3, as DNA: TGTGCCAGCAGCTTAATTCCGAATCAGCCCCAGCATTTT. This gives the protein CASSLIPNQPQHF. The full variable domain, its missing parts supplied by reference TRBV11-2 and TRBJ1-5, is EAGVAQSPRYKIIEKRQSVAFWCNPISGHATLYWYQQILGQGPKLLIQFQNNGVVDDSQLPKDRFSAERLKGVDSTLKIQPAKLEDSAVYLCASSLIPNQPQHFGDGTRLSIL.

This clonotype was seen a handful of times. The V gene is TRBV7-6, the J gene TRBJ2-1, with 9 bases lining up with TRBD2. Looked up from germline, CDR1 is SGHVS and CDR2 is FNYEAQ. CDR3 length equals 15 residues. V shed 1 base and J 8 bases; nucleotides not matched to a gene: 6. Here the CDR3 DNA reads TGTGCCAGCAGCTTAGGGGGTAGCGGGAGTTATGAGCAGTTCTTC. It codes for CASSLGGSGSYEQFF. The complete variable domain, with remaining parts taken from reference TRBV7-6 and TRBJ2-1, reads GAGVSQSPRYKVTKRGQDVALRCDPISGHVSLYWYRQALGQGPEFLTYFNYEAQQDKSGLPNDRFSAERPEGSISTLTIQRTEQRDSAMYRCASSLGGSGSYEQFFGPGTRLTVL.

A remark on this clonotype: A much larger clonotype is one base distant, so this may be a read error. V usage is TRBV7-2 and J usage is TRBJ1-1, with D possibly TRBD1 on 6 matching bases. Per the germline V gene, CDR1 is SGHTA and CDR2 is FQGNSA. V was pared by 5 bases and J by 1 base, with 8 bases between. CDR3 size: 13 residues. The CDR3 coding sequence is TGTGCCAGCAGCACGGACAGGAACACTGAAGCTTTCTTT. As protein: CASSTDRNTEAFF.

This clonotype has only a few counts. The chain joins TRBV6-5 to TRBJ2-5; D is undetermined. The germline V gene has CDR1 MNHEY and CDR2 SVGAGI. V was clipped by 2 bases and J by 3 bases, with 10 bases between them. The CDR3 runs to 14 residues. CDR3: CASSYPPTKETQYF. In DNA form, the CDR3 reads TGTGCCAGCAGTTACCCCCCCACGAAAGAGACCCAGTACTTC.

V and J are TRBV5-1 and TRBJ2-2, with D tentatively TRBD2 (5 bases). The CDR3 extends over 17 amino acids. The V gene lost 4 bases and the J gene lost 4 bases, with 20 bases spanning the gap. Per germline, CDR1 SGHRS and CDR2 YFSETQ. CDR3 nucleotide sequence: TGCGCCAGCAGCCCCTTACTAGGATCAGTCCCCACCGGGGAGCTGTTTTTT. This codes for CASSPLLGSVPTGELFF.

The chain joins TRBV6-6 to TRBJ2-7; TRBD2 matches at 12 bases. Germline trimming cut 7 bases from V and 2 bases from J; bases unmatched to any gene: 6. Germline loops: CDR1 MNHNY, CDR2 SVGAGI (reference sequence). This CDR3 spans 15 amino acids. The CDR3 nucleotides are TGTGCCAGCACCCAGGGACTAGCGGGCCCCTACGAGCAGTACGTC. This sequence encodes CASTQGLAGPYEQYV.

The chain employs TRBV11-3 and TRBJ2-5, with a tentative D call TRBD1 (6 bases). V was clipped by 0 bases and J by 5 bases, with 13 bases between them. Germline values: CDR1 SGHNT, CDR2 YENEEA. The CDR3 is made up of 15 amino acids. CDR3 protein: CASSLDLTGAETQYF. CDR3 bases: TGTGCCAGCAGCTTAGACCTGACAGGAGCGGAGACCCAGTACTTC. The full variable domain, its missing parts supplied by reference TRBV11-3 and TRBJ2-5, is EAGVVQSPRYKIIEKKQPVAFWCNPISGHNTLYWYLQNLGQGPELLIRYENEEAVDDSQLPKDRFSAERLKGVDSTLKIQPAELGDSAVYLCASSLDLTGAETQYFGPGTRLLVL.

A few counts support this clonotype. This chain joins TRBV12-3 or TRBV12-4 and TRBJ2-3; TRBD2 is a possible D gene (5 bases). The CDR3 loop spans 13 amino acids. Trimming removed 4 bases from V and 4 bases from J, with 9 bases in between. The DNA for the CDR3 is TGTGCCAGCAGTTCGGGGAGCCCAGATACGCAGTATTTT. Protein product: CASSSGSPDTQYF.

The rearrangement joins TRBV20-1 to TRBJ1-3; possible D gene TRBD1, 5 bases. V was shortened by 3 bases and J by 0 bases, with 9 bases between the two germline ends. Germline V gene data show CDR1 as DFQATT and CDR2 as SNEGSKA (reference sequence). CDR3 length: 14 residues. The CDR3 region is CSARLGTSGNTIYF. Written as DNA, the CDR3 is TGCAGTGCTAGGTTAGGGACCTCTGGAAACACCATATATTTT.

This clonotype showed up just a few times. J is TRBJ2-1 and V is TRBV7-2; D is possibly TRBD2 (5 bases). The CDR3 covers 12 residues. Germline CDR1 and CDR2: SGHTA and FQGNSA. Trimming pared 8 bases from V and 3 bases from J, leaving 8 bases between. Here the CDR3 reads CASGSNYNEQFF. The CDR3 DNA follows: TGTGCCAGCGGGAGTAACTACAATGAGCAGTTCTTC.

The chain recombines TRBV9 with TRBJ2-7, with D possibly matching TRBD1 (6 bases). CDR1 and CDR2 (germline): SGDLS, YYNGEE. The CDR3 is 13 residues long. V gave up 3 bases and J gave up 4 bases, with 11 bases separating them. The CDR3, as DNA: TGTGCCAGCAGCGGGGATGGACAGTACGAGCAGTACTTC. Encoded protein: CASSGDGQYEQYF.

This clonotype was counted at least ten times. This chain links TRBV7-2 with TRBJ1-2; the D gene is possibly TRBD1 (5 bases). Germline values: CDR1 SGHTA, CDR2 FQGNSA. The V gene lost 1 base and the J gene lost 8 bases, with 14 bases spanning the gap. This CDR3 spans 14 amino acids. The CDR3 DNA reads as TGTGCCAGCAGCTTAGTCGAAGGGGCAGGGGGCTACACCTTC. It specifies CASSLVEGAGGYTF.

The chain couples TRBV28 to TRBJ2-1, with 9 bases aligning to TRBD1. The V and J ends lost 6 bases and 7 bases, in that order; junction bases with no gene match: 7. Germline V CDR1 and CDR2: MDHEN, SYDVKM. The CDR3 covers 14 residues. In DNA, the CDR3 is TGTGCCAGCAGCCGGACAGGGGCAGTGAATGAGCAGTTCTTC. Protein sequence: CASSRTGAVNEQFF.

This clonotype was counted once. This chain joins TRBV6-2 or TRBV6-3 and TRBJ2-6, with 7 positions matching TRBD1. There are 18 residues in the CDR3. Germline V lookup: CDR1 MNHEY, CDR2 SVGEGT. J was trimmed by 4 bases and V by 5 bases; bases with no gene match: 14. CDR3 in DNA: TGTGCCAGCAGTGAAGCGACAGGGAAGGTATCAGGGGCCAACGTCCTGACTTTC. Amino acid sequence: CASSEATGKVSGANVLTF.

The genes are TRBV27 and TRBJ2-3, with D hard to call. The CDR3 spans 14 residues. Per the germline V gene, CDR1 is MNHEY and CDR2 is SMNVEV (reference sequence). Trimming stripped 4 bases from V and 4 bases from J, with 12 bases between. The CDR3 loop reads CASSSPPPPDTQYF. The CDR3, as DNA: TGTGCCAGCAGTTCCCCCCCCCCCCCAGATACGCAGTATTTT.

This clonotype occurred many times. V usage is TRBV5-4 and J usage is TRBJ2-1, with 8 bases that match TRBD2. The CDR3 spans 15 residues. From germline, CDR1 is SGHNT and CDR2 YYREEE (reference sequence). The trim removed 5 bases at V and 4 bases at J, leaving 8 bases unmatched. The CDR3 DNA reads as TGTGCCAGCAGTCACGGGGCTAGCGGGTACAATGAGCAGTTCTTC. Translating it yields CASSHGASGYNEQFF.

The J gene is TRBJ2-1, the V gene TRBV6-2 or TRBV6-3; the match to TRBD1 covers 10 bases. V lost 4 bases and J lost 6; bases outside the gene matches: 3. This CDR3 region has 14 residues. The germline CDR1 and CDR2 sequences are MNHEY and SVGEGT. This chain's CDR3 is CASSLWTGGNEQFF. Written as DNA, the CDR3 is TGTGCCAGCAGTTTGTGGACAGGGGGCAATGAGCAGTTCTTC.

This clonotype has a handful of counts. The chain carries TRBV6-1 and TRBJ2-7; TRBD1 might be the D (5 bases). CDR1 and CDR2 (germline): MNHNS, SASEGT. Trimming took off 6 bases at V and 5 bases at J, with 14 bases between the two ends. CDR3 size: 13 residues. CDR3 residues: CASRIGVSDEQYF. DNA for the CDR3: TGTGCCAGCAGGATAGGGGTGAGCGACGAGCAGTACTTC.

This clonotype was detected only a few times. The chain combines TRBV6-2 or TRBV6-3 with TRBJ2-3, with 9 bases aligning to TRBD2. Germline values: CDR1 MNHEY, CDR2 SVGEGT. The CDR3 is 17 residues long. The trim removed 5 bases at V and 5 bases at J, leaving 14 bases unmatched. CDR3 coding DNA: TGTGCCAGCAGTCCTCCCGTAGGCGCGGGAGGGGGAGATACGCAGTATTTT. This encodes CASSPPVGAGGGDTQYF.

This clonotype appeared a few times. J is TRBJ2-1 and V is TRBV27; weak D call: TRBD1 (5 bases). There are 14 residues in the CDR3. Germline V CDR1 and CDR2: MNHEY, SMNVEV (reference sequence). The V gene lost 3 bases and the J gene lost 5 bases, with 11 bases spanning the gap. CDR3 nucleotide sequence: TGTGCCAGCAGTTTGGGCGGCAGGGACAATGAGCAGTTCTTC. This codes for CASSLGGRDNEQFF.

The chain has TRBV7-9 and TRBJ1-5; D perhaps matches TRBD1 (5 bases). Germline-derived CDR1 and CDR2 are SEHNR and FQNEAQ (reference sequence). Trimming cost V 3 bases and J 2 bases, with 11 bases left between them. The CDR3 sequence is 15 residues long. The CDR3 coding sequence is TGTGCCAGCAGCTTTGGGGGGGGAGGCAATCAGCCCCAGCATTTT. Translating gives CASSFGGGGNQPQHF.

The chain has TRBV11-1 and TRBJ1-2; D is uncertain. CDR1 is SGHAT and CDR2 is FQDESV in the germline V gene (reference sequence). This CDR3 has 13 residues. V lost 5 bases and J lost 2, with 9 bases in between. Written as DNA, the CDR3 is TGTGCCAGCAGCCCAGAGAGGAACTATGGCTACACCTTC. Residues: CASSPERNYGYTF.

The chain couples TRBV7-6 to TRBJ2-7, with a weak D call TRBD1 (5 bases). Germline CDR1 and CDR2: SGHVS and FNYEAQ. V lost 6 bases to trimming and J lost 2 bases, with 17 bases between them. The CDR3 runs 15 residues. The CDR3 region is CASSSRQSYTYEQYV. The CDR3 nucleotides read TGTGCCAGCAGTTCAAGACAGTCTTATACCTACGAGCAGTACGTC.

In its sample, this clonotype was seen a few times. CDR3 amino acids: CASSQTPQRETQYF. CDR3 nucleotides: TGTGCCAGCAGCCAGACCCCGCAGAGAGAGACCCAGTACTTC. The chain links TRBV7-2 to TRBJ2-5; no definite D call. The CDR3 runs to 14 residues. CDR1 and CDR2 from the germline V gene are SGHTA and FQGNSA. V was clipped by 5 bases and J by 4 bases, with 14 bases between them.

This clonotype was counted only a few times. The rearrangement uses TRBV4-2 and TRBJ1-1, with no clear D. Trimming pared 0 bases from V and 1 base from J, leaving 18 bases between. Germline V gives CDR1 LGHNA, CDR2 YNFKEQ. The CDR3 runs to 18 residues. The CDR3 loop is CASSQDSSGWASNTEAFF. The CDR3 DNA reads as TGTGCCAGCAGCCAAGATTCGTCGGGGTGGGCTTCGAACACTGAAGCTTTCTTT.